The clone carrying this T cell receptor (beta chain) has a count of ten or more. Germline V gene sequence: CDR1 LNHDA, CDR2 SQIVND (reference sequence). Germline trimming cut 4 bases from V and 0 bases from J; bases unmatched to any gene: 4. This CDR3 contains 15 residues. The sample belongs to a study of Graves' ophthalmopathy and Graves' hyperthyroidism. RNA transcripts served as template for amplifying TCR beta CDR3 sequences. Amplification began with first-round RT-PCR using HTBI primers, then second-round multiplex PCR was performed. TCRdb re-derived calls from the multiplex PCR reads in MiXCR, one entry per CDR3 protein. This sample has 200,000 to 250,000 distinct CDR3 sequences, with 20% to 25% found just once.

Sequences were obtained from peripheral blood. The chain employs TRBV19 and TRBJ1-1; 8 bases are shared with TRBD1. The sequence was collected from a woman in her forties or fifties with Graves' ophthalmopathy. CDR3 nucleotide sequence: TGTGCCAGTAGTACCCCAGGGGGCTTGAACACTGAAGCTTTCTTT. Its protein is CASSTPGGLNTEAFF.